Each of the 19 T cell receptor beta chains below was sequenced from the same sample in a study of T cells in Graves' hyperthyroidism and ophthalmopathy. TCR beta CDR3 sequences were amplified from RNA transcripts. First-round RT-PCR with HTBI primers amplified the TCR CDR3 region. A single record per CDR3 protein comes from TCRdb applying MiXCR to the multiplex PCR reads. Of 650,000 to 700,000 distinct CDR3 sequences in the sample, approximately 15% were seen once. The sample was blood. The source of these receptors is a man in his forties or fifties with Graves' hyperthyroidism.

This clonotype was seen a handful of times. The genes are TRBV5-5 and TRBJ1-2, with 9 bases identical to TRBD1. Losses at the gene ends were 3 bases for V and 8 bases for J; bases not matched to a gene: 8. This CDR3 spans 14 amino acids. The germline V gene has CDR1 SGHKS and CDR2 YYEKEE (reference sequence). CDR3: CASSYPGQGGGYTF. CDR3 DNA: TGTGCCAGCAGCTACCCGGGACAGGGAGGCGGCTACACCTTC.

This clonotype was recorded many times. The chain carries TRBV28 and TRBJ1-1, with 9 bases that match TRBD1. With 5 bases clipped from V and 4 bases from J, the junction kept 5 bases outside the gene matches. Germline CDR1 is MDHEN and CDR2 is SYDVKM. This CDR3 comprises 14 residues. CDR3 in amino acids: CASSTGQGGTEAFF. The CDR3 coding sequence is TGTGCCAGCAGTACGGGACAGGGAGGCACTGAAGCTTTCTTT.

The chain is built from TRBV5-8 and TRBJ2-6; no firm D call. Per germline, CDR1 SGHTS and CDR2 YDEGEE. The CDR3 length is 18 residues. V was shortened by 0 bases and J by 0 bases, with 13 bases between the two germline ends. Here the CDR3 reads CASSLAITPGSGANVLTF. CDR3 nucleotide sequence: TGTGCCAGCAGCTTGGCGATAACTCCAGGCTCTGGGGCCAACGTCCTGACTTTC.

Here the CDR3 DNA reads TGCAGTGCTAGAGGAGGATTAAACACCATATATTTT. Translating it yields CSARGGLNTIYF. This rearrangement joins TRBV20-1 to TRBJ1-3; D gene unclear. Germline CDR1 reads DFQATT; CDR2 reads SNEGSKA (reference sequence). CDR3 length: 12 residues. The V end lost 1 base, the J end lost 6 bases, and 7 bases lay between the germline ends.

The V call is TRBV12-3 or TRBV12-4, the J call TRBJ1-1; D gene unclear. V was pared by 5 bases and J by 10 bases, with 14 bases between. The CDR3 sequence is 12 residues long. CDR3 loop: CASSRSSGRAFF. CDR3 nucleotides: TGTGCCAGCAGTCGATCGTCCGGACGAGCTTTCTTT.

In its sample, this clonotype was seen many times. This chain connects TRBV28 to TRBJ1-2; tentative D call: TRBD1 (6 bases). This CDR3 is built from 14 residues. Trimming left V 6 bases short and J 4 bases short, with 15 bases between. Germline V gene lookup returns CDR1 MDHEN and CDR2 SYDVKM. The CDR3 DNA reads TGTGCCAGCAGCCCCGGACAGCGGGCCTATGGCTACACCTTC. Protein product: CASSPGQRAYGYTF.

The chain combines TRBV6-1 with TRBJ1-5, with a possible D match to TRBD1 (5 bases). The CDR3 runs 14 residues. V was cut by 4 bases and J by 2 bases, with 9 bases left in between. Germline CDR1 reads MNHNS; CDR2 reads SASEGT. CDR3 sequence (DNA): TGTGCCAGCAGTGTCCCAGGGCGCAATCAGCCCCAGCATTTT. Its translation is CASSVPGRNQPQHF.

At least ten counts were recorded for this clonotype. This chain uses TRBV24-1 with TRBJ1-2; D gene ambiguous. The V end was cut by 6 bases, the J end by 2 bases, with 9 bases between. The CDR3 sequence is 13 residues long. Germline lookup yields CDR1 KGHDR and CDR2 SFDVKD. In DNA, the CDR3 is TGTGCCACCAGTAGTCCTACAAACTATGGCTACACCTTC. Its protein is CATSSPTNYGYTF.

This clonotype was counted at least ten times. The gene calls are TRBV2 and TRBJ2-1; D is uncertain. Germline CDR1 is SNHLY and CDR2 is FYNNEI. CDR3 length: 13 residues. V was clipped by 4 bases and J by 5 bases, with 9 bases between them. The CDR3 coding sequence is TGTGCCAGCAGTGGGCGTACTCACAATGAGCAGTTCTTC. Encoded protein: CASSGRTHNEQFF.

This clonotype appeared a few times. This chain joins TRBV2 and TRBJ2-1; 10 bases match TRBD2. CDR1 and CDR2 (germline): SNHLY, FYNNEI. Trimming took 6 bases from V and 8 from J; bases not matched to a gene: 7. This CDR3 has 14 amino acids. CDR3 coding DNA: TGTGCCAGCAGGGTAACTAGCGGGATGGATGAGCAGTTCTTC. This codes for CASRVTSGMDEQFF.

The V gene is TRBV20-1, the J gene TRBJ2-7; D tentatively fits TRBD1 or TRBD2 (6 bases each). The CDR3 runs 14 residues. V was trimmed by 6 bases and J by 1 base, leaving 16 bases between them. Germline assignment: CDR1 DFQATT and CDR2 SNEGSKA (reference sequence). The CDR3 is CSAPEGGFSYEQYF. CDR3 nucleotides: TGCAGTGCCCCTGAGGGGGGATTTTCCTACGAGCAGTACTTC.

In its sample, this clonotype was seen many times. The gene calls are TRBV7-8 and TRBJ2-7, with D unresolved. Germline V gene data show CDR1 as SGHVS and CDR2 as FQNEAQ. The V gene lost 5 bases and the J gene lost 4 bases, with 9 bases spanning the gap. The CDR3 is 12 amino acids. The CDR3 DNA reads TGTGCCAGCAGCCGTAAGGAATACGAGCAGTACTTC. It yields the protein CASSRKEYEQYF.

Ten or more counts support this clonotype. The chain combines TRBV7-9 with TRBJ1-3; the D is unclear. The V end lost 3 bases, the J end lost 2 bases, and 11 bases lay between the germline ends. The CDR3 spans 15 residues. Germline V gene sequence: CDR1 SEHNR, CDR2 FQNEAQ (reference sequence). The CDR3 DNA sequence: TGTGCCAGCAGCTTTAAGGCAACCACTGGAAACACCATATATTTT. Residues: CASSFKATTGNTIYF.

This clonotype was seen many times. The chain employs TRBV2 and TRBJ1-6; D gene uncertain. Germline CDR1 reads SNHLY; CDR2 reads FYNNEI. The length of the CDR3 is 14 residues. V lost 1 base, J lost 5 bases, and 6 bases lay in between. The CDR3 coding sequence is TGTGCCAGCAGTGAAGACAGAAATAATTCACCCCTCCACTTT. It codes for CASSEDRNNSPLHF. The entire variable domain, with the rest obtained from reference TRBV2 and TRBJ1-6, is as follows: EPEVTQTPSHQVTQMGQEVILRCVPISNHLYFYWYRQILGQKVEFLVSFYNNEISEKSEIFDDQFSVERPDGSNFTLKIRSTKLEDSAMYFCASSEDRNNSPLHFGNGTRLTVT.

This clonotype was counted between two and nine times. The gene calls are TRBV5-1 and TRBJ2-1; 7 positions match TRBD2. J gave up 4 bases and V 0 bases, and 4 bases lay outside the gene matches. This CDR3 comprises 15 residues. Germline CDR1 and CDR2: SGHRS and YFSETQ. The CDR3 coding sequence is TGCGCCAGCAGCTTGGAGGGACTAAATTACAATGAGCAGTTCTTC. It specifies CASSLEGLNYNEQFF. The entire variable domain, with the rest obtained from reference TRBV5-1 and TRBJ2-1, is as follows: KAGVTQTPRYLIKTRGQQVTLSCSPISGHRSVSWYQQTPGQGLQFLFEYFSETQRNKGNFPGRFSGRQFSNSRSEMNVSTLELGDSALYLCASSLEGLNYNEQFFGPGTRLTVL.

This clonotype has a handful of counts. This chain connects TRBV7-3 to TRBJ2-3; D might be TRBD2 (7 bases). Trimming pared 0 bases from V and 6 bases from J, leaving 16 bases between. Germline CDR1 reads SGHTA; CDR2 reads FQGTGA. CDR3 size: 16 residues. Here the CDR3 reads CASSLTIGGGADTQYF. The DNA of the CDR3 is TGTGCCAGCAGCTTAACAATAGGGGGGGGAGCGGATACGCAGTATTTT.

This clonotype was observed a handful of times. The chain links TRBV3-1 to TRBJ1-1, with 10 bases that match TRBD1. Unmatched junction bases numbered 7, after V lost 7 bases and J lost 5 bases. This CDR3 has 14 amino acids. Germline values: CDR1 LGHDT, CDR2 YNNKEL (reference sequence). CDR3 nucleotide sequence: TGTGCCAGCATCAGACAGGGGGCAGGTACTGAAGCTTTCTTT. It encodes CASIRQGAGTEAFF.

This clonotype turned up a few times. The rearrangement joins TRBV20-1 to TRBJ2-2; 16 bases line up with TRBD2. The germline V gene encodes CDR1 DFQATT and CDR2 SNEGSKA (reference sequence). The CDR3 consists of 17 residues. Trimming at V came to 3 bases and at J to 1 base, leaving 2 bases not matched to a gene. CDR3 sequence (DNA): TGCAGTGCTAGGGGACTAGCGGGAGGGAGGAACACCGGGGAGCTGTTTTTT. As protein: CSARGLAGGRNTGELFF.

The gene calls are TRBV24-1 and TRBJ2-7; TRBD2 agrees at 9 bases. The V gene's germline CDR1 is KGHDR and CDR2 SFDVKD. The CDR3 covers 14 residues. V was clipped by 7 bases and J by 5 bases; unmatched bases: 8. The CDR3 coding sequence is TGTGCCACCAGCGCGGGAGGGCTCAGGGACGAGCAGTACTTC. Its translation is CATSAGGLRDEQYF.